A single sample is the source of the 17 T cell receptor beta chains below, sequenced in a study of regulatory T cells in long-lasting Graves disease. In building TCR beta libraries, iRepertoire HTBI primers were used together with Arm-PCR of CDR3 regions. TCRdb reprocessed the multiplex PCR reads with MiXCR, giving one entry per CDR3 protein. The sample records hundreds of thousands of distinct CDR3 sequences, less than 20% being singletons. Sample time point: newly diagnosed GD, antithyroid drugs for less than 3 months. Researchers made the TCR library from RNA that was extracted from PBMCs. This sample also appeared in a second study, on T cells in Graves' hyperthyroidism and ophthalmopathy.

The sequenced sample was peripheral blood mononuclear cells (PBMCs), obtained at new diagnosis, from a patient treated with antithyroid drugs. The receptors were gathered from a woman in her 30s with Graves disease.

The gene calls are TRBV20-1 and TRBJ1-1, with D possibly matching TRBD1 (6 bases). V was shortened by 7 bases and J by 0 bases, with 15 bases between the two germline ends. The CDR3 extends over 14 amino acids. Germline lookup yields CDR1 DFQATT and CDR2 SNEGSKA (reference sequence). The CDR3 here is CSGAPGTLNTEAFF. The CDR3 DNA reads as TGCAGTGGCGCGCCCGGGACATTGAACACTGAAGCTTTCTTT.

The genes are TRBV12-3 or TRBV12-4 and TRBJ1-1; TRBD1 aligns across 7 bases. J lost 4 bases, V lost 4 bases, and 12 bases had no gene match. The CDR3 extends over 16 amino acids. The CDR3 nucleotides read TGTGCCAGCAGTTGGAGGCAGGGACAGCCAGTCACTGAAGCTTTCTTT. Amino acid sequence: CASSWRQGQPVTEAFF.

This clonotype has only a few counts. The J gene is TRBJ2-3, the V gene TRBV2; 8 bases match TRBD2. From germline, CDR1 is SNHLY and CDR2 FYNNEI. J gave up 0 bases and V 5 bases, and 7 bases lay outside the gene matches. The CDR3 is made up of 16 amino acids. The CDR3 nucleotides read TGTGCCAGCAGTACGGGAGGGGAATATAGCACAGATACGCAGTATTTT. Translated: CASSTGGEYSTDTQYF.

This clonotype was seen many times. The genes are TRBV28 and TRBJ2-5; 13 bases fit TRBD2. The CDR3 length is 16 residues. The germline V gene encodes CDR1 MDHEN and CDR2 SYDVKM. V shed 5 bases and J 0 bases; nucleotides not matched to a gene: 3. CDR3 in DNA: TGTGCCAGCAGTCCCGGGACTAGCGGGAACCAAGAGACCCAGTACTTC. It is translated as CASSPGTSGNQETQYF.

This clonotype was recorded at least ten times. The V and J genes are TRBV6-2 or TRBV6-3 and TRBJ2-3, with D unclear. CDR1 is MNHEY and CDR2 is SVGEGT in the germline V gene. This CDR3 comprises 12 residues. Trimming removed 6 bases at V and 6 bases at J, with 10 bases between. CDR3 bases: TGTGCCAGCAGCCGAACTTCGGATACGCAGTATTTT. As protein: CASSRTSDTQYF.

The rearrangement joins TRBV30 to TRBJ1-4; possibly TRBD1 for D (5 bases). CDR3 length: 13 amino acids. CDR1 is GTSNPN and CDR2 is SVGIG in the germline V gene (reference sequence). Trimming pared 2 bases from V and 3 bases from J, leaving 7 bases between. CDR3 sequence: CAWSPGANEKLFF. The CDR3 nucleotides read TGTGCCTGGAGTCCGGGGGCTAATGAAAAACTGTTTTTT.

V and J are TRBV28 and TRBJ2-7; perhaps D is TRBD1 or TRBD2 (5 bases each). Germline V gene sequence: CDR1 MDHEN, CDR2 SYDVKM. This CDR3 comprises 14 residues. Trimming stripped 6 bases from V and 3 bases from J, with 15 bases between. CDR3 region: CASRYGEGHYEQYF. In DNA form, the CDR3 reads TGTGCCAGCAGATACGGAGAGGGGCACTACGAGCAGTACTTC.

This clonotype has just a few counts. The chain joins TRBV15 to TRBJ2-3, with TRBD2 matching over 8 bases. V lost 3 bases and J lost 0; bases outside the gene matches: 8. Germline CDR1 is LNHNV and CDR2 is YYDKDF (reference sequence). The CDR3 length is 17 residues. This CDR3 reads CATSSGSGTSSTDTQYF. Here the CDR3 DNA reads TGTGCCACCAGCAGTGGTAGCGGGACCTCTAGCACAGATACGCAGTATTTT.

This clonotype was seen a few times. The chain joins TRBV6-2 or TRBV6-3 to TRBJ2-3, with 7 bases lining up with TRBD2. This CDR3 comprises 16 residues. Germline loops: CDR1 MNHEY, CDR2 SVGEGT. V shed 8 bases and J 2 bases; nucleotides not matched to a gene: 13. The CDR3 nucleotides read TGTGCCAGCGGTACAGGCCGGGGGGATCCCACAGATACGCAGTATTTT. Amino acids: CASGTGRGDPTDTQYF.

Remarks on this clonotype: Since no conserved phenylalanine or tryptophan closes the CDR3, a read error is the likely cause. The V gene is TRBV25-1, the J gene TRBJ2-7; TRBD1 agrees at 10 bases. The CDR3 spans 14 residues. CDR1 and CDR2 (germline): MGHDK, SYGVNS. The V segment lost 9 bases and the J segment 7 bases; nucleotides outside the gene matches: 12. The CDR3 region is CASKTPGQGKEQYL. As DNA, the CDR3 is TGTGCCAGTAAAACACCGGGACAGGGGAAGGAGCAGTACCTC.

The sample holds many counts of this clonotype. The genes are TRBV29-1 and TRBJ2-7; either TRBD1 or TRBD2 may fit D (5 bases each). CDR1 and CDR2 from the germline V gene are SQVTM and ANQGSEA. CDR3 length: 14 amino acids. Trimming left V 4 bases short and J 6 bases short, with 19 bases between. The CDR3 is CSVVTAGARSEQYF. CDR3 in DNA: TGCAGCGTTGTGACTGCCGGGGCCAGGTCCGAGCAGTACTTC.

There are a few counts of this clonotype. The chain employs TRBV14 and TRBJ2-5, with D tentatively TRBD1 (6 bases). In germline, CDR1 is SGHDN, CDR2 FVKESK. V was shortened by 3 bases and J by 5 bases, with 13 bases between the two germline ends. This CDR3 has 14 amino acids. CDR3 in amino acids: CASSHWGLGETQYF. As DNA, the CDR3 is TGTGCCAGCAGCCACTGGGGGCTGGGGGAGACCCAGTACTTC. Full variable domain (rest looked up from reference TRBV14 and TRBJ2-5): EAGVTQFPSHSVIEKGQTVTLRCDPISGHDNLYWYRRVMGKEIKFLLHFVKESKQDESGMPNNRFLAERTGGTYSTLKVQPAELEDSGVYFCASSHWGLGETQYFGPGTRLLVL.

A few counts support this clonotype. The chain employs TRBV7-9 and TRBJ2-5; possible D gene TRBD2, 5 bases. In germline, CDR1 is SEHNR, CDR2 FQNEAQ (reference sequence). Trimming took off 5 bases at V and 4 bases at J, with 17 bases between the two ends. There are 15 residues in the CDR3. The CDR3 DNA sequence: TGTGCCAGCAGCCTACTCGGGGAGCAAGCAGAGACCCAGTACTTC. Translating it yields CASSLLGEQAETQYF.

In regard to this clonotype: An end of the junction differs from the germline gene, which may be a read error. The rearrangement uses TRBV3-1 and TRBJ1-5, with D unclear. CDR1 and CDR2 from the germline V gene are LGHDT and YNNKEL (reference sequence). CDR3 length equals 14 residues. The CDR3 DNA reads as TGTGCCAGCAGCCAGGCCGGGATCAATCAGCCCCAGAATTTT. Translation: CASSQAGINQPQNF.

The chain has TRBV3-1 and TRBJ2-3; 8 bases match TRBD2. Unmatched junction bases numbered 5, after V lost 0 bases and J lost 0 bases. This CDR3 has 17 residues. Per germline, CDR1 LGHDT and CDR2 YNNKEL (reference sequence). The CDR3 DNA reads as TGTGCCAGCAGCCAAGATTCCCCTAGCGGGAGCACAGATACGCAGTATTTT. It is translated as CASSQDSPSGSTDTQYF.

The chain employs TRBV5-1 and TRBJ2-3, with TRBD2 matching over 10 bases. The CDR3 runs 16 residues. V trimming: 2 bases; J trimming: 3 bases; junction bases outside the gene matches: 6. In germline, CDR1 is SGHRS, CDR2 YFSETQ. The CDR3 DNA follows: TGCGCCAGCAGCTTATCTAGCGGGAGTGGTACAGATACGCAGTATTTT. Amino acid sequence: CASSLSSGSGTDTQYF.

This clonotype was recorded a few times. CDR3 nucleotides: TGCGCCAGCAGCTTGGCCCGGACAGTCACAGATACGCAGTATTTT. It codes for CASSLARTVTDTQYF. The chain couples TRBV5-1 to TRBJ2-3, with D perhaps TRBD1 (6 bases). The V gene's germline CDR1 is SGHRS and CDR2 YFSETQ. Trimming removed 0 bases at V and 2 bases at J, with 10 bases between. This CDR3 has 15 residues.